This T cell receptor (beta chain) was retrieved from a study of blood T cells in healthy people across ages. V shed 6 bases and J shed 5 bases, with 16 bases lying between them. There are 14 residues in the CDR3. Germline assignment: CDR1 MNHEY and CDR2 SVGAGI. This clonotype has at least ten counts. For the second PCR, which ran for roughly 6 to 12 cycles, a sample-barcoded 5' primer and a J-beta primer mix were used. Each CDR3 protein gets one entry after TCRdb re-called the 5' RACE reads with MiXCR. The sample consists of some 1.7 million distinct CDR3 sequences, under 30% of them appearing once. Sequencing was performed on blood. The sequence was obtained from a woman aged 25 to 39 in good health. This chain links TRBV6-5 with TRBJ1-2, with D perhaps matching TRBD1 (6 bases). The CDR3 reads CASRTSGADYGYTF. For the CDR3, the DNA is TGTGCCAGCAGAACTTCAGGGGCGGATTATGGCTACACCTTC.